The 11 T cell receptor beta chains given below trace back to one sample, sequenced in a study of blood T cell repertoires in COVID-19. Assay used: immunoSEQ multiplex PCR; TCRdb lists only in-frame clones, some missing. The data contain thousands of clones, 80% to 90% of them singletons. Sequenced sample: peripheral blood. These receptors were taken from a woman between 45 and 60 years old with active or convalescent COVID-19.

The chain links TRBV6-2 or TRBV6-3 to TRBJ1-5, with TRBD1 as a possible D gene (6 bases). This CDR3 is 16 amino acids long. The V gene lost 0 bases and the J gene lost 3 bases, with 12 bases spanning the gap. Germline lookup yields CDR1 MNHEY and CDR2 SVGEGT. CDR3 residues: CASSYSGGGNNQPQHF. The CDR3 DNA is TGTGCCAGCAGTTACTCAGGGGGGGGTAACAATCAGCCCCAGCATTTT.

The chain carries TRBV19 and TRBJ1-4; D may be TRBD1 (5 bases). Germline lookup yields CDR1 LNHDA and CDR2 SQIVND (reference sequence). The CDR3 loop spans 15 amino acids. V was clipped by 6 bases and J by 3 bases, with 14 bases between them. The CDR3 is CASRNQGSANEKLFF. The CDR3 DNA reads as TGTGCCAGTAGAAACCAGGGTTCGGCTAATGAAAAACTGTTTTTT.

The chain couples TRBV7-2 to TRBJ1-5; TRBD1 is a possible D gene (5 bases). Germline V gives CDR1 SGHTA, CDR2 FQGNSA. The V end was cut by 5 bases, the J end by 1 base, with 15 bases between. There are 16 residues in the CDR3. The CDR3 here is CASSLYGGGSNQPQHF. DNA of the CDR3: TGTGCCAGCAGCCTCTACGGTGGGGGGAGCAATCAGCCCCAGCATTTT.

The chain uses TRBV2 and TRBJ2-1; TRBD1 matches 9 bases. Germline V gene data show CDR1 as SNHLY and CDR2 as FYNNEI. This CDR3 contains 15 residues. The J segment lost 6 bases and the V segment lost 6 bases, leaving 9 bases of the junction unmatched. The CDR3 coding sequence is TGTGCCAGCAGCCAACGGGACAGGGTACTCAATGAGCAGTTCTTC. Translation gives CASSQRDRVLNEQFF.

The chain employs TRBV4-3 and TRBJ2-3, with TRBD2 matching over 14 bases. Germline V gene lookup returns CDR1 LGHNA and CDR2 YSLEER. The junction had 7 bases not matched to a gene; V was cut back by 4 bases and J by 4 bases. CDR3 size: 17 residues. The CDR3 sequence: CASSRGLAGGRADTQYF. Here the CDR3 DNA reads TGCGCCAGCAGCCGAGGACTAGCGGGGGGTCGTGCAGATACGCAGTATTTT.

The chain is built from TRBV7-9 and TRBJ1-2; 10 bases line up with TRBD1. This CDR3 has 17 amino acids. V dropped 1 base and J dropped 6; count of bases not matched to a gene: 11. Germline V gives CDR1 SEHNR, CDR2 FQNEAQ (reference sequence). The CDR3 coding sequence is TGTGCCAGCAGCTTAGGGGGGACAGGGGCCTACGCGGATGGCTACACCTTC. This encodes CASSLGGTGAYADGYTF. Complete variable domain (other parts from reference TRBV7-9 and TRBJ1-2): DTGVSQNPRHKITKRGQNVTFRCDPISEHNRLYWYRQTLGQGPEFLTYFQNEAQLEKSRLLSDRFSAERPKGSFSTLEIQRTEQGDSAMYLCASSLGGTGAYADGYTFGSGTRLTVV.

The CDR3 spells CASSETLAGGPDNEQFF. The CDR3 coding sequence is TGTGCCAGCAGTGAAACTCTAGCGGGGGGGCCTGACAATGAGCAGTTCTTC. The V gene is TRBV2, the J gene TRBJ2-1, with 12 nucleotides matching TRBD2. The CDR3 length is 17 residues. Germline assignment: CDR1 SNHLY and CDR2 FYNNEI. Trimming took 2 bases from V and 5 from J; bases not matched to a gene: 7.

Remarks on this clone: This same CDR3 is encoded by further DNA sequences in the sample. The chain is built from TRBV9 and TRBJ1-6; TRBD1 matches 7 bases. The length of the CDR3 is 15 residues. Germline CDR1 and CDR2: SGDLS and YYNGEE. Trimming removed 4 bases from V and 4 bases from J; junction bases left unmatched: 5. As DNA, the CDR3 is TGTGCCAGCAGCTCAGGGGACAGTTATAATTCACCCCTCCACTTT. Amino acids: CASSSGDSYNSPLHF.

The CDR3 sequence: CASSLGGQGRDTQYF. CDR3 nucleotide sequence: TGTGCCAGCAGTCTCGGGGGACAGGGACGAGATACGCAGTATTTT. This rearrangement joins TRBV7-2 to TRBJ2-3; TRBD1 aligns across 9 bases. With 6 bases clipped from V and 5 bases from J, the junction kept 9 bases outside the gene matches. Germline CDR1 and CDR2: SGHTA and FQGNSA. The CDR3 extends over 15 amino acids.

CDR3 nucleotide sequence: TGTGCCAGCAGTTACCGAACCCGGGACAGATTAAACACCGGGGAGCTGTTTTTT. The encoded protein is CASSYRTRDRLNTGELFF. V is TRBV6-2 or TRBV6-3 and J is TRBJ2-2; 7 bases are a match to TRBD1. The V segment lost 2 bases and the J segment 2 bases; nucleotides outside the gene matches: 11. Germline lookup yields CDR1 MNHEY and CDR2 SVGEGT. The CDR3 is 18 residues long.

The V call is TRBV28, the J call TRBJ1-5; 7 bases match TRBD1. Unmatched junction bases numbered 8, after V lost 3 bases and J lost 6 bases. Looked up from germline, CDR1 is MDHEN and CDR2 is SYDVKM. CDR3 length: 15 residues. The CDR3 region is CASSFSTGVVQPQHF. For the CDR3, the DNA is TGTGCCAGCAGTTTTTCAACAGGGGTTGTTCAGCCCCAGCATTTT. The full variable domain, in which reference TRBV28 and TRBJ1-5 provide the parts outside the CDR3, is DVKVTQSSRYLVKRTGEKVFLECVQDMDHENMFWYRQDPGLGLRLIYFSYDVKMKEKGDIPEGYSVSREKKERFSLILESASTNQTSMYLCASSFSTGVVQPQHFGDGTRLSIL.